This T cell receptor (beta chain) appears in the sequencing data of a study of blood T cell repertoires in COVID-19. About the study: Specimens from acute and convalescent COVID-19 originated in the United States, Italy and Spain. PBMCs, B-cell-depleted T cells, or T cells were the source of the cDNA or gDNA that made up the material.

Sequenced by immunoSEQ multiplex PCR; TCRdb stores in-frame clones only, minus some. The sample has approximately 300,000 clones, approximately 86% seen once. Germline CDR1 reads SEHNR; CDR2 reads FQNEAQ (reference sequence). The CDR3 is made up of 15 amino acids. V shed 5 bases, J shed 0 bases, and the junction held 2 bases outside the gene matches. Sequenced material: peripheral blood. The rearrangement uses TRBV7-9 and TRBJ1-1; TRBD1 matches at 11 bases. This receptor was obtained from a man younger than 35 with active or convalescent COVID-19. This CDR3 is CASSGDRGMNTEAFF. DNA of the CDR3: TGTGCCAGCAGCGGGGACAGGGGGATGAACACTGAAGCTTTCTTT.